This TCR beta chain came from a study of blood T cell repertoires in COVID-19. Study at large: Donors in the United States, Italy and Spain gave samples during acute or convalescent COVID-19.

This CDR3 comprises 13 residues. In germline, CDR1 is SGHRS, CDR2 YFSETQ. The V gene end was trimmed by 4 bases and the J gene end by 8 bases; junction bases not matched to a gene: 4. The method was immunoSEQ multiplex PCR; TCRdb's version includes in-frame clones alone and lacks a portion of them. The profile shows about 59,000 clones, roughly 84% of them singletons. This receptor was identified in a man older than 75 in a cohort sampled during active COVID-19. V and J are TRBV5-1 and TRBJ2-1; 9 bases fit TRBD1. Sequenced: peripheral blood. This CDR3 reads CASSKDRGHEQFF. The CDR3 DNA reads as TGCGCCAGCAGCAAGGACAGGGGCCATGAGCAGTTCTTC. The variable domain in full, with the rest retrieved from reference TRBV5-1 and TRBJ2-1, is KAGVTQTPRYLIKTRGQQVTLSCSPISGHRSVSWYQQTPGQGLQFLFEYFSETQRNKGNFPGRFSGRQFSNSRSEMNVSTLELGDSALYLCASSKDRGHEQFFGPGTRLTVL.